This T cell receptor (beta chain) came from a study of breast tumors, draining lymph nodes, adjacent tissues. Study-level findings and limits: Compared with lymph nodes, tumors were less diverse; compared with nontumor tissue, more. Most tumor T cells seemingly derive from lymph node, then expand in tumor. The lymph node origin of tumor T cells was framed as consistent with a hypothesis, not demonstrated. Luminal-like breast cancer showed significantly greater tumor-nontumor repertoire similarity than basal-like breast cancer did.

The V gene's germline CDR1 is SGHDT and CDR2 YYEEEE. The CDR3 is made up of 14 amino acids. Turning to this clonotype: Its specificity is unknown. Germline and junction disagree at one end, which may indicate a read error.

TCRdb re-called the multiplex PCR reads with MiXCR, one entry per CDR3 protein. Among some 52,000 distinct CDR3 sequences listed, roughly 39% were seen once. The chain recombines TRBV5-6 with TRBJ2-7, with D unresolved. The receptor was isolated from a female donor with breast cancer. Some clones in this sample may be carry-over from other donors' samples. The source material was breast tumor tissue. CDR3 protein: CAGSFRYGLYEQYF. The CDR3 bases are TGTGCCGGCAGCTTTAGGTACGGTCTCTACGAGCAGTACTTC.